This T cell receptor beta chain emerged from a study of regulatory T cells in long-lasting Graves disease. Study-level information: Antithyroid drug exposure in newly diagnosed Graves' patients had lasted under 3 months.

The time point here: newly diagnosed GD, antithyroid drugs for less than 3 months. The TCR library was made from RNA that had been extracted from PBMCs in TRIzol. Researchers made TCR beta libraries by using iRepertoire HTBI primers and running Arm-PCR on CDR3 regions. TCRdb processed the multiplex PCR reads anew with MiXCR; each CDR3 protein has one entry. The sample has around 330,000 distinct CDR3 sequences, under 20% seen once. This clonotype was observed at least ten times. The sample consisted of peripheral blood mononuclear cells (PBMCs), taken at new diagnosis, from a patient treated with antithyroid drugs. The sequence came from a female donor with Graves disease.

The CDR3 protein is CAGQDRDRAYYGYTF. The CDR3 DNA reads as TGTGCCGGCCAAGATCGGGACAGGGCCTACTATGGCTACACCTTC. The gene calls are TRBV2 and TRBJ1-2, with 9 bases that match TRBD1. This CDR3 spans 15 amino acids. The germline CDR1 and CDR2 sequences are SNHLY and FYNNEI. V was clipped by 11 bases and J by 3 bases; unmatched bases: 13.